This record concerns one T cell receptor beta chain sequence. Its antigen is unknown. This record belongs to a study of T cell responses to AZD1222 COVID-19 vaccine. The protocol was immunoSEQ multiplex PCR, while the TCRdb copy is restricted to in-frame clones and leaves out a portion. The sample lists 100,000 to 150,000 clones; roughly nine tenths were seen once. General observations from the study: With dominance at 160-218 and 743-854, vaccine-associated CD4 TCRs spanned spike. At baseline, seropositivity was found in only five or six AZD1222 recipients. Donors, mostly white British, included more females; clonal diversity was possibly underestimated.

CDR1 is SGDLS and CDR2 is YYNGEE in the germline V gene. The CDR3 runs 15 residues. Trimming took 5 bases from V and 1 from J, leaving 15 bases between them. Material: peripheral blood, obtained on day 0 of AZD1222 vaccination. The J gene is TRBJ1-2, the V gene TRBV9, with a weak D call TRBD1 (6 bases). The clonotype comes from an adult in good health. The CDR3 loop is CASSPSTGLNYGYTF. CDR3 DNA: TGTGCCAGCAGTCCATCGACAGGCCTTAACTATGGCTACACCTTC.